This T cell receptor (beta chain) is drawn from a study of CD8+ T cells in alopecia areata (dated by TCRdb to the late 2010s). At the level of the whole study: Treated patients were enrolled in an open-label pilot trial of oral tofacitinib at 5 to 10 mg twice daily for moderate-to-severe alopecia areata. Clonality in the scalp was compared among normal scalp (n=4), patchy alopecia areata scalp (n=8), and alopecia totalis/universalis scalp (n=8). Human TCRbeta sequencing covered scalp tissue and sorted CD4+ and CD8+ peripheral blood T cells from patchy and totalis/universalis alopecia areata patients and healthy controls. High-throughput TCRbeta sequencing was used to examine T cell clonal expansion in alopecia areata in both the C3H/HeJ mouse model and human patients. RNA came from the PAXgene miRNA kit for fixed scalp, the miRNeasy kit for PBMCs, and the RNeasy kit for mouse skin. Tofacitinib-treated patients had biopsies at baseline and at 4 and 24 weeks of treatment, with a later scalp biopsy in several patients. For the treated patients, the SALT score, which quantifies what percentage of scalp surface area is affected, served as the measure of disease severity. TCRbeta CDR3 regions were amplified by immunoSEQ multiplex PCR with 35 Vbeta forward and 13 Jbeta reverse primers. Patients received tofacitinib for 6 to 18 months and were then followed off drug for 6 months to check for delayed response and recurrence.

Via the germline V gene (reference sequence), CDR1 is DFQATT and CDR2 SNEGSKA. V is reduced by 3 bases and J by 8 bases, leaving a spacing of 5 bases between them. The CDR3, cysteine through phenylalanine, is 10 amino acids long. The sequence is cut down to CDR3 DNA, 30 bases in frame from base 1. Concerning this clone itself: The antigen it binds to is not known. No much larger clone is present one base from it, and per-base qualities are unavailable.

The intended sense of this specimen's treatment or condition label: oral pan-JAK inhibitor, 5-10 mg twice daily. From alopecia areata patients, peripheral blood was collected along with lesional scalp punch biopsies. PBMCs were separated by density centrifugation and stained for CD3, CD4 and CD8, after which CD4+ and CD8+ T cells were sorted on a FACSAria. Results the study describes overall, beyond this receptor: The treated cohort was small, with a single nonresponder, so links between baseline CD8+ expansion and response need larger studies. During tofacitinib treatment, many expanded lesional clones remained in scalp and blood, and this persistence may partly explain relapse after treatment is stopped. With tofacitinib, both scalp clonality and the number of expanded CD8+ clones among the top 100 scalp clones went down significantly. Higher clonality and more expanded CD8+ clones were observed in lesional scalp than in normal scalp, particularly in alopecia totalis/universalis, a finding suggestive of antigenic drive. Shared TCR sequences between patients were less evident than in mice, which may be partly attributable to HLA diversity in the patient population. Unlike mouse skin, which is dominated by gammadelta T cells, normal human skin has resident alphabeta T cells that are also sequenced, and this complicates analysis of the scalp TCR repertoire.

Libraries were constructed by the immunoSEQ multiplex PCR assay. To provide template for TCR sequencing, every sample had RNA extracted and reverse transcribed into cDNA. First-strand cDNA was synthesized using SuperScript III with a 2:1 mix of oligo-dT and random hexamers. A synthetic immune receptor repertoire was used to assess amplification bias, and residual bias was removed computationally. From the authors' description of their analysis: Raw reads were preprocessed to remove errors, and CDR3 was defined by IMGT conventions from the conserved cysteine to phenylalanine. To get clonality, Shannon entropy was normalized by log2 of the number of productive unique TCRs and the result was subtracted from 1. CD4 or CD8 identity of scalp clones was inferred by cross-referencing scalp TCRbeta sequences with sorted blood CD4 and CD8 repertoires. In its TCRdb copy, this immuneACCESS table keeps in-frame sequences only and misses some clones. Where compared with another copy, unresolved V genes explain less than half of these, and the others have no known cause. V, J and clone size were drawn from that table, and D and trimming were deduced from the DNA. This sample holds 200,000 to 250,000 clones; just over 65% were observed only once. Of the sample, roughly 1.2% is held by the ten largest clones.

Recombination joined TRBV20-1 with TRBJ2-1, with an unclear D gene assignment. The source is a human donor with alopecia areata. The source material was CD4+ T cells sorted from blood, sampled between weeks 44 and 45, from a patient treated with tofacitinib. The base sequence is TGCAGTGCTAGCACCCATGAGCAGTTCTTC. This encodes CSASTHEQFF.